This TCR beta chain was recorded in a study of blood T cell repertoires in COVID-19. Study-level information: The origin of the acute and convalescent COVID-19 samples was the United States, Italy and Spain. Sources were T cells, B-cell-depleted T cells, or PBMCs; the material itself was cDNA or gDNA.

Source study methods: The authors estimated nucleated cell counts from reference gene primer amplification. Sequencing used immunoSEQ multiplex PCR; TCRdb keeps in-frame clones, though not all of them. D and trimming come from the DNA, and the V and J calls and clone size come from that table. The sample shows some 86,000 clones, more than 75% of them seen only once. The ends lost 3 bases at V and 2 bases at J; junction bases unmatched: 14. CDR3 length equals 19 residues. CDR1 is SGHDT, CDR2 YYEEEE, per germline. The sequenced sample was peripheral blood. The J gene is TRBJ1-5, the V gene TRBV5-6; 10 bases match TRBD1. This TCR was recovered from a woman in her 70s with acute or convalescent COVID-19. The CDR3 DNA sequence: TGTGCCAGCAGCTCAGCCGGGACAGGGGTCGGGGGAGGCAATCAGCCCCAGCATTTT. Amino acids: CASSSAGTGVGGGNQPQHF.